These 16 T cell receptor beta chains were sequenced from one sample in a study of T-cell memory formation after mild COVID-19 (dated by TCRdb to about 2021). Library preparation employed 5' RACE. Sequencer: Illumina NovaSeq 6000. The raw public reads went through TCRdb reprocessing: fastp at Q25, MiXCR clone calling, in-frame beta chains kept. All rows with the same CDR3 protein become a single entry with the most common DNA and genes. The sample table holds around 500,000 distinct CDR3 sequences, of which 15% to 20% were seen once. The top ten hold 9% to 15% of the sample. Sequencing was carried out using PBMCs or a T cell subset sorted from them (not recorded which). The receptor set was obtained from an adult woman who had mild COVID-19 (a few samples of this study predate the infection). The sample titles of this study are shuffled in the database, so cell type and time point are left out; the donor was told from shared clones.

The gene calls are TRBV6-5 and TRBJ2-1; 7 positions agree with TRBD1. The CDR3 extends over 13 amino acids. CDR1 is MNHEY, CDR2 SVGAGI, per germline. V lost 2 bases, J lost 9 bases, and 4 bases stayed unmatched. The CDR3, as DNA: TGTGCCAGCAGTTACAAGAACAGGGGTGAGCAGTTCTTC. Protein product: CASSYKNRGEQFF.

This sequence joins TRBV7-8 and TRBJ2-1; tentative D call: TRBD2 (6 bases). Germline V lookup: CDR1 SGHVS, CDR2 FQNEAQ. CDR3 length: 15 residues. Trimming shortened V by 8 bases and J by 8 bases, and 22 bases separated the two germline ends. CDR3 sequence reads: CASSTPGARGHEQFF. The CDR3 DNA reads TGTGCCAGCTCCACACCGGGAGCTCGGGGACATGAGCAGTTCTTC.

This clonotype was seen a few times. This sequence joins TRBV6-6 and TRBJ1-2, with D possibly TRBD1 on 6 matching bases. The CDR3 is made up of 17 amino acids. CDR1 and CDR2 from the germline V gene are MNHNY and SVGAGI (reference sequence). The V and J ends lost 0 bases and 3 bases respectively, with 17 bases between them. DNA of the CDR3: TGTGCCAGCAGTTACTCGATGGCAGGGGAATATCACTATGGCTACACCTTC. Its translation is CASSYSMAGEYHYGYTF.

The rearrangement uses TRBV20-1 and TRBJ1-1, with D possibly matching TRBD1 (5 bases). CDR1 and CDR2 (germline): DFQATT, SNEGSKA (reference sequence). The CDR3 totals 14 residues. Deletions cut 3 bases from V and 3 bases from J, with 14 bases between. The CDR3 DNA sequence: TGCAGTGCTAGCGAACCCCAGGGCGACACTGAAGCTTTCTTT. The encoded protein is CSASEPQGDTEAFF.

This clonotype was detected only a few times. This chain connects TRBV13 to TRBJ1-1; 7 nucleotides match TRBD1. Trimming cost V 5 bases and J 3 bases; bases outside gene matches: 9. The CDR3 extends over 15 amino acids. CDR1 is PRHDT and CDR2 is FYEKMQ in the germline V gene (reference sequence). CDR3 region: CASSTGGTEDTEAFF. The CDR3 region has the DNA TGTGCCAGCAGCACCGGCGGGACAGAGGACACTGAAGCTTTCTTT.

The rearrangement joins TRBV18 to TRBJ1-2; D is uncertain. The length of the CDR3 is 15 residues. The V gene lost 3 bases and the J gene lost 1 base, with 12 bases spanning the gap. CDR1 is KGHSH, CDR2 LQKENI, per germline. The CDR3 DNA reads TGTGCCAGCTCACCGAAAGAGGATTTTAACTATGGCTACACCTTC. Translated, it gives CASSPKEDFNYGYTF.

This clonotype was observed a few times. The chain recombines TRBV12-3 or TRBV12-4 with TRBJ2-3; 11 bases match TRBD2. The ends lost 5 bases at V and 2 bases at J; junction bases unmatched: 6. This CDR3 is 16 amino acids long. The DNA for the CDR3 is TGTGCCAGCAGTCCCCGACTAGCGGGGAACACAGATACGCAGTATTTT. Translated: CASSPRLAGNTDTQYF.

The gene calls are TRBV9 and TRBJ2-2; 8 positions agree with TRBD1. Germline CDR1 is SGDLS and CDR2 is YYNGEE. J lost 3 bases, V lost 0 bases, and 4 bases had no gene match. This CDR3 comprises 16 residues. The CDR3 sequence: CASSVDSGGHTGELFF. The CDR3 nucleotides read TGTGCCAGCAGCGTAGACTCAGGGGGCCACACCGGGGAGCTGTTTTTT.

This clonotype has a count of ten or more. The rearrangement uses TRBV4-2 and TRBJ1-5, with D unclear. The CDR3 loop spans 13 amino acids. Germline values: CDR1 LGHNA, CDR2 YNFKEQ. The V and J ends lost 0 bases and 11 bases respectively, with 11 bases between them. The CDR3 sequence is CASSQEEGGTQHF. Written as DNA, the CDR3 is TGTGCCAGCAGCCAAGAAGAGGGAGGAACCCAGCATTTT.

Only a few counts were recorded for this clonotype. V usage is TRBV12-3 or TRBV12-4 and J usage is TRBJ2-7; D ambiguous. This CDR3 has 12 amino acids. Trimming left V 5 bases short and J 3 bases short, with 8 bases between. The CDR3 sequence: CASSAYSYEQYF. CDR3 coding DNA: TGTGCCAGCAGTGCGTACAGCTACGAGCAGTACTTC.

As regards this clonotype: Relative to the germline gene, one junction end is altered; a read error may explain this. This chain links TRBV7-7 with TRBJ2-3; possible D gene TRBD2, 6 bases. CDR3 length equals 17 residues. In germline, CDR1 is SSHAT, CDR2 FNYEAQ (reference sequence). CDR3 nucleotides: TGTGCTAGCAGCCGAGGAAGAGTCGGGGGAAGAACAGATACGCAGTATTTT. It codes for CASSRGRVGGRTDTQYF. Full variable domain (outside the CDR3, taken from reference TRBV7-7 and TRBJ2-3): GAGVSQSPRYKVTKRGQDVTLRCDPISSHATLYWYQQALGQGPEFLTYFNYEAQPDKSGLPSDRFSAERPEGSISTLTIQRTEQRDSAMYRCASSRGRVGGRTDTQYFGPGTRLTVL.

This clonotype was detected only a few times. The rearrangement uses TRBV18 and TRBJ2-7, with 8 positions matching TRBD2. Germline CDR1 and CDR2: KGHSH and LQKENI. There are 15 residues in the CDR3. J was trimmed by 7 bases and V by 3 bases; bases with no gene match: 11. The CDR3 DNA reads TGTGCCAGCTCACCGGTACTAGCGGATACTCGAGAGCAGTACTTC. As protein: CASSPVLADTREQYF.

The table lists this clonotype with a few counts. The chain is built from TRBV5-1 and TRBJ1-2; D remains unclear. This CDR3 is 13 amino acids long. Germline V gene data show CDR1 as SGHRS and CDR2 as YFSETQ. Trimming stripped 3 bases from V and 6 bases from J, with 12 bases between. CDR3 sequence reads: CASSSNGVDGYTF. The CDR3 coding sequence is TGCGCCAGCAGCTCCAATGGGGTGGATGGCTACACCTTC. The variable domain in full, completed from reference TRBV5-1 and TRBJ1-2, reads KAGVTQTPRYLIKTRGQQVTLSCSPISGHRSVSWYQQTPGQGLQFLFEYFSETQRNKGNFPGRFSGRQFSNSRSEMNVSTLELGDSALYLCASSSNGVDGYTFGSGTRLTVV.

This chain uses TRBV20-1 with TRBJ2-5; no clear D gene. Germline V CDR1 and CDR2: DFQATT, SNEGSKA (reference sequence). This CDR3 contains 11 residues. The CDR3 nucleotides are TGCAGCTCTTTTGGGCAAGAGACCCAGTACTTC. Residues: CSSFGQETQYF.

This clonotype was seen a few times. The chain has TRBV11-3 and TRBJ2-5; D gene ambiguous. Germline CDR1 and CDR2: SGHNT and YENEEA. The CDR3 runs to 14 residues. V gave up 0 bases and J gave up 5 bases, with 10 bases separating them. The DNA of the CDR3 is TGTGCCAGCAGCTTAGATACACTAAGCGAGACCCAGTACTTC. This codes for CASSLDTLSETQYF.

This clonotype was detected a few times. The gene calls are TRBV27 and TRBJ2-7, with TRBD1 identical over 10 bases. CDR3 size: 13 residues. Germline assignment: CDR1 MNHEY and CDR2 SMNVEV (reference sequence). Germline trimming cut 9 bases from V and 4 bases from J; bases unmatched to any gene: 6. DNA for the CDR3: TGTGCCAGGGGGACAGGGGAAAGTTACGAGCAGTACTTC. Translation gives CARGTGESYEQYF.